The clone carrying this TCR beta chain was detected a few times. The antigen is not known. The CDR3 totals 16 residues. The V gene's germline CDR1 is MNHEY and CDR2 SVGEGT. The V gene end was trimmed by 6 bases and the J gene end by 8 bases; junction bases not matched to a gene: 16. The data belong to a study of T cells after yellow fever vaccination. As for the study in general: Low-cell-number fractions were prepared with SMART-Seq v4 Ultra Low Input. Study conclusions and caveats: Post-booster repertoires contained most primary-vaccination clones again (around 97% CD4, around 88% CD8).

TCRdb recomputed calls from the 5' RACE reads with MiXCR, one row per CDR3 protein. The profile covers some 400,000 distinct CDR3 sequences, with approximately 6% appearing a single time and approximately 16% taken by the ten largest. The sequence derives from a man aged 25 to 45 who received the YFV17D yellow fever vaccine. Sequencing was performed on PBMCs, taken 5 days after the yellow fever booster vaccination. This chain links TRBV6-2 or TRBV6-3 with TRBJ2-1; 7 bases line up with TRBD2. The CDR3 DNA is TGTGCCAGCAGCCCCGGGACTACGTCTAGGATTGATGAGCAGTTCTTC. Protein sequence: CASSPGTTSRIDEQFF.